A single sample gave rise to the 14 T cell receptor beta chains below, sequenced in a study of blood T cell repertoires in COVID-19. Assay: immunoSEQ multiplex PCR; the TCRdb copy retains only in-frame clones and omits some. Of 180,000 or so clones detected, roughly 90% appear once; the ten largest clones hold less than 0.85%. The sequenced sample consisted of PBMCs or T cells enriched from blood (not recorded which). All receptors come from a woman under 30 who had recovered from COVID-19.

The V gene is TRBV7-3, the J gene TRBJ2-1; TRBD1 matches at 12 bases. This CDR3 comprises 18 residues. Germline values: CDR1 SGHTA, CDR2 FQGTGA. The ends lost 2 bases at V and 6 bases at J; junction bases unmatched: 11. This CDR3 reads CASSLGRWGTGGRNEQFF. The CDR3 DNA follows: TGTGCCAGCAGCTTAGGACGATGGGGGACAGGGGGCCGCAATGAGCAGTTCTTC.

This clone was observed a single time. This sequence joins TRBV10-1 and TRBJ1-1; no reliable D call. The V end lost 8 bases, the J end lost 5 bases, and 18 bases lay between the germline ends. The CDR3 spans 14 residues. CDR1 WNHNN and CDR2 SYGVQD come from the germline V gene (reference sequence). The DNA of the CDR3 is TGCGCCAGCGCCCCGGACTCCGGATCTACTGAAGCTTTCTTT. This codes for CASAPDSGSTEAFF.

The chain uses TRBV27 and TRBJ2-7; 10 bases agree with TRBD2. Germline V gene sequence: CDR1 MNHEY, CDR2 SMNVEV (reference sequence). The CDR3 consists of 15 residues. The V gene end was trimmed by 5 bases and the J gene end by 2 bases; junction bases not matched to a gene: 6. The CDR3 loop reads CASSVGLAGAYEQYF. DNA of the CDR3: TGTGCCAGCAGTGTGGGCCTAGCGGGGGCCTACGAGCAGTACTTC.

The chain couples TRBV3-1 (or the pseudogene TRBV3-2) to TRBJ2-3; D gene ambiguous. The CDR3 totals 14 residues. The V gene lost 1 base and the J gene lost 0 bases, with 5 bases spanning the gap. Germline-derived CDR1 and CDR2 are LGHDT and YNNKEL (reference sequence). CDR3 DNA sequence: TGTGCCAGCAGCCAAGTTCAGAGCACAGATACGCAGTATTTT. Its translation: CASSQVQSTDTQYF.

This chain connects TRBV24-1 to TRBJ2-5; D is possibly TRBD2 (5 bases). The germline V and J ends were trimmed by 4 bases and 5 bases, with 10 bases remaining between them. This CDR3 spans 13 amino acids. In germline, CDR1 is KGHDR, CDR2 SFDVKD. The DNA of the CDR3 is TGTGCCACCAGTGACGGAGGCGTTGAGACCCAGTACTTC. Its protein is CATSDGGVETQYF.

The rearrangement uses TRBV28 and TRBJ2-5, with 9 bases matching TRBD2. The CDR3 extends over 14 amino acids. Unmatched junction bases numbered 4, after V lost 3 bases and J lost 5 bases. The germline V gene has CDR1 MDHEN and CDR2 SYDVKM. CDR3 sequence: CASSFVAGEETQYF. Here the CDR3 DNA reads TGTGCCAGCAGTTTTGTAGCGGGAGAGGAGACCCAGTACTTC.

The chain couples TRBV6-1 to TRBJ1-1, with a weak D call TRBD1 (6 bases). V shed 3 bases and J shed 3 bases, with 11 bases lying between them. Germline CDR1 and CDR2: MNHNS and SASEGT. The CDR3 covers 14 residues. The CDR3 coding sequence is TGTGCCAGCAGTGAGTCGAGGGGGTACACTGAAGCTTTCTTT. Encoded protein: CASSESRGYTEAFF.

The gene calls are TRBV29-1 and TRBJ2-3, with TRBD2 matching 12 bases. V was clipped by 8 bases and J by 7 bases; unmatched bases: 13. The length of the CDR3 is 15 residues. Germline V gene sequence: CDR1 SQVTM, CDR2 ANQGSEA. Here the CDR3 reads CSLLGLAGGFNTQYF. The CDR3 bases are TGCAGCCTCCTGGGGCTAGCGGGAGGGTTCAATACGCAGTATTTT.

The CDR3 sequence is CASSPGQGATNEKLFF. Written as DNA, the CDR3 is TGCGCCAGCAGCCCCGGACAGGGGGCAACTAATGAAAAACTGTTTTTT. V and J are TRBV5-1 and TRBJ1-4; 10 positions agree with TRBD1. V shed 4 bases, J shed 0 bases, and the junction held 3 bases outside the gene matches. From germline, CDR1 is SGHRS and CDR2 YFSETQ. This CDR3 region has 16 residues.

This rearrangement joins TRBV3-1 (or the pseudogene TRBV3-2) to TRBJ1-3; possibly TRBD1 for D (6 bases). This CDR3 region has 15 residues. The V gene lost 4 bases and the J gene lost 0 bases, with 10 bases spanning the gap. Germline CDR1 reads LGHDT; CDR2 reads YNNKEL (reference sequence). This CDR3 is CASSRGQTSGNTIYF. Here the CDR3 DNA reads TGTGCCAGCAGCCGAGGACAGACCTCTGGAAACACCATATATTTT.

This clone was counted a few times. The chain uses TRBV29-1 and TRBJ1-2; TRBD1 matches 9 bases. With V trimmed by 6 bases and J by 2 bases, 10 bases remained unmatched. Germline loops: CDR1 SQVTM, CDR2 ANQGSEA. This CDR3 comprises 15 residues. The CDR3 sequence is CSVSTGQGMNYGYTF. In DNA form, the CDR3 reads TGCAGCGTGTCAACAGGACAGGGGATGAACTATGGCTACACCTTC.

The chain links TRBV7-2 to TRBJ2-7, with D possibly being TRBD2 (5 bases). The CDR3 is 12 residues long. Trimming stripped 8 bases from V and 1 base from J, with 9 bases between. Germline CDR1 reads SGHTA; CDR2 reads FQGNSA. The CDR3 sequence is CASLGVSYEQYF. The CDR3 DNA sequence: TGTGCCAGCTTGGGAGTATCCTACGAGCAGTACTTC.

The chain recombines TRBV2 with TRBJ1-4, with D possibly TRBD1 on 6 matching bases. The V gene lost 5 bases and the J gene lost 4 bases, with 11 bases spanning the gap. Looked up from germline, CDR1 is SNHLY and CDR2 is FYNNEI. The CDR3 consists of 14 residues. The CDR3 DNA sequence: TGTGCCAGCAGTTTGGACAGAGATAATGAAAAACTGTTTTTT. Its protein product is CASSLDRDNEKLFF.

The V and J genes are TRBV5-1 and TRBJ1-5; a possible D gene is TRBD1 (6 bases). This CDR3 is 13 amino acids long. V lost 2 bases, J lost 4 bases, and 7 bases lay in between. Germline V CDR1 and CDR2: SGHRS, YFSETQ. The CDR3 bases are TGCGCCAGCAGCTTCCAGGGGAATCAGCCCCAGCATTTT. It codes for CASSFQGNQPQHF. The full variable domain, its missing parts supplied by reference TRBV5-1 and TRBJ1-5, is KAGVTQTPRYLIKTRGQQVTLSCSPISGHRSVSWYQQTPGQGLQFLFEYFSETQRNKGNFPGRFSGRQFSNSRSEMNVSTLELGDSALYLCASSFQGNQPQHFGDGTRLSIL.